The 15 T cell receptor beta chains listed next were all sequenced from one sample in a study of identical twins. TCRdb redid the calling of the 5' RACE reads with MiXCR, one entry per CDR3 protein. The top ten clones hold roughly 4% of a sample with 600,000 to 700,000 distinct CDR3 sequences, around 20% of them seen once. Separately, the same data were catalogued under a study of T cells expressing NK-cell markers.

Specimen: PBMCs. These receptors all stem from a woman between 18 and 30 years old in good health.

In this sample, this clonotype turned up a few times. This rearrangement joins TRBV6-5 to TRBJ1-2, with D unclear. CDR3 length: 13 residues. V shed 3 bases and J shed 5 bases, with 10 bases lying between them. Germline CDR1 reads MNHEY; CDR2 reads SVGAGI. Here the CDR3 reads CASSYRPKYGYTF. The CDR3 coding sequence is TGTGCCAGCAGTTATAGGCCCAAGTATGGCTACACCTTC.

This clonotype was recorded a few times. The V and J genes are TRBV5-1 and TRBJ2-7; 7 nucleotides match TRBD1. In germline, CDR1 is SGHRS, CDR2 YFSETQ. J was trimmed by 3 bases and V by 4 bases; bases with no gene match: 7. The CDR3 has 14 residues. CDR3 nucleotides: TGCGCCAGCAGCACCGGACAGGTCTTCTACGAGCAGTACTTC. Its protein is CASSTGQVFYEQYF. Looking up the rest from reference TRBV5-1 and TRBJ2-7 gives the full variable domain: KAGVTQTPRYLIKTRGQQVTLSCSPISGHRSVSWYQQTPGQGLQFLFEYFSETQRNKGNFPGRFSGRQFSNSRSEMNVSTLELGDSALYLCASSTGQVFYEQYFGPGTRLTVT.

The CDR3 loop is CASSQKPGVDYNEQFF. In nucleotides, the CDR3 is TGTGCCAGCAGCCAAAAACCAGGGGTCGACTACAATGAGCAGTTCTTC. The V and J genes are TRBV14 and TRBJ2-1, with D perhaps matching TRBD1 (6 bases). Trimming shortened V by 2 bases and J by 3 bases, and 14 bases separated the two germline ends. CDR1 is SGHDN, CDR2 FVKESK, per germline. This CDR3 is 16 amino acids long.

The V call is TRBV27, the J call TRBJ2-7; no firm D call. The CDR3 is made up of 11 amino acids. V gave up 5 bases and J gave up 7 bases, with 9 bases separating them. Looked up from germline, CDR1 is MNHEY and CDR2 is SMNVEV (reference sequence). CDR3 coding DNA: TGTGCCAGCAGTGCCACGAGGGAGCAGTACTTC. It codes for CASSATREQYF.

This clonotype was detected a few times. The chain couples TRBV20-1 to TRBJ2-3, with D unclear. Trimming left V 5 bases short and J 0 bases short, with 9 bases between. The germline V gene has CDR1 DFQATT and CDR2 SNEGSKA (reference sequence). The CDR3 loop spans 13 amino acids. The CDR3 DNA reads TGCAGTGCTTTTCTGACTAGCACAGATACGCAGTATTTT. Translation gives CSAFLTSTDTQYF.

This rearrangement joins TRBV20-1 to TRBJ2-5; D is ambiguous. Germline lookup yields CDR1 DFQATT and CDR2 SNEGSKA (reference sequence). The CDR3 totals 14 residues. Deletions cut 6 bases from V and 1 base from J, with 15 bases between. In nucleotides, the CDR3 is TGCAGTGCCCACAACCCGGCTATCCAAGAGACCCAGTACTTC. This sequence encodes CSAHNPAIQETQYF.

Only a few counts were recorded for this clonotype. The CDR3 reads CASHDLSHNEQFF. DNA of the CDR3: TGTGCCAGCCACGATCTGTCCCACAATGAGCAGTTCTTC. This chain links TRBV12-3 or TRBV12-4 with TRBJ2-1; D not resolved. The CDR3 length is 13 residues. V lost 8 bases and J lost 5, with 13 bases in between.

The table lists this clonotype with many counts. The chain is built from TRBV12-3 or TRBV12-4 and TRBJ1-5; possibly TRBD1 for D (5 bases). V lost 4 bases and J lost 9, with 16 bases in between. The CDR3 is made up of 14 amino acids. DNA of the CDR3: TGTGCCAGCAGTTCCCGGGGCTCATTACTGCCCCAGCATTTT. Protein sequence: CASSSRGSLLPQHF.

This clonotype was counted ten times or more. The V gene is TRBV20-1, the J gene TRBJ2-1, with 8 bases fitting TRBD1. Losses at the gene ends were 6 bases for V and 7 bases for J; bases not matched to a gene: 5. Germline CDR1 is DFQATT and CDR2 is SNEGSKA (reference sequence). CDR3 size: 12 residues. The CDR3 DNA reads as TGCAGTGCCAGGGGGCGGGAAAATGAGCAGTTCTTC. It encodes CSARGRENEQFF.

This chain links TRBV20-1 with TRBJ1-5, with TRBD1 matching over 7 bases. CDR1 is DFQATT and CDR2 is SNEGSKA in the germline V gene (reference sequence). This CDR3 has 13 residues. The V segment lost 3 bases and the J segment 6 bases; nucleotides outside the gene matches: 5. The CDR3 is CSARQGDGQPQHF. In nucleotides, the CDR3 is TGCAGTGCTAGGCAGGGGGACGGTCAGCCCCAGCATTTT.

The rearrangement uses TRBV5-6 and TRBJ2-3; the D gene is possibly TRBD2 (5 bases). V lost 4 bases, J lost 2 bases, and 17 bases lay in between. The germline V gene encodes CDR1 SGHDT and CDR2 YYEEEE. The length of the CDR3 is 16 residues. CDR3 sequence: CASSRTITRFTDTQYF. Written as DNA, the CDR3 is TGTGCCAGCAGCCGAACCATTACTAGATTCACAGATACGCAGTATTTT.

The rearrangement links TRBV6-5 to TRBJ2-3; D is tentatively TRBD1 or TRBD2 (5 bases each). This CDR3 comprises 16 residues. Trimming stripped 0 bases from V and 3 bases from J, with 13 bases between. Per germline, CDR1 MNHEY and CDR2 SVGAGI. The CDR3 loop is CASSYSWDPGTDTQYF. CDR3 in DNA: TGTGCCAGCAGTTACTCGTGGGACCCCGGGACAGATACGCAGTATTTT.

The chain has TRBV5-1 and TRBJ2-3, with 8 bases aligning to TRBD1. Germline V gives CDR1 SGHRS, CDR2 YFSETQ. The CDR3 runs 16 residues. V trimming: 0 bases; J trimming: 0 bases; junction bases outside the gene matches: 3. CDR3 in amino acids: CASSLVGTGSTDTQYF. CDR3 nucleotides: TGCGCCAGCAGCTTGGTAGGGACAGGAAGCACAGATACGCAGTATTTT.

This clonotype has a count of ten or more. The gene calls are TRBV20-1 and TRBJ2-1; D is perhaps TRBD2 (5 bases). Germline CDR1 is DFQATT and CDR2 is SNEGSKA (reference sequence). The V end lost 4 bases, the J end lost 7 bases, and 17 bases lay between the germline ends. The CDR3 extends over 14 amino acids. CDR3 sequence reads: CSAIPGIAVNEQFF. In DNA, the CDR3 is TGCAGTGCTATTCCGGGAATAGCCGTTAATGAGCAGTTCTTC.

This clonotype was recorded at least ten times. The V call is TRBV6-5, the J call TRBJ2-7; no clear D. Germline V gene sequence: CDR1 MNHEY, CDR2 SVGAGI. Trimming pared 0 bases from V and 1 base from J, leaving 10 bases between. The CDR3 runs 15 residues. CDR3 DNA: TGTGCCAGCAGTTACTCGGGGTTCGCATCCTACGAGCAGTACTTC. As protein: CASSYSGFASYEQYF.